These 26 T cell receptor beta chains originate from one sample sequenced in a study of blood T cell repertoires in COVID-19. Only in-frame clones appear in the TCRdb table, and some are missing; sequencing was by immunoSEQ multiplex PCR. This sample has some 13,000 clones, with 86% found just once. Input material: peripheral blood. The receptors come from a man aged 80 or over with acute or convalescent COVID-19.

The chain combines TRBV6-2 or TRBV6-3 with TRBJ1-2, with D tentatively TRBD1 (6 bases). The germline CDR1 and CDR2 sequences are MNHEY and SVGEGT. V shed 0 bases and J shed 6 bases, with 11 bases lying between them. The CDR3 is 14 residues long. CDR3 sequence reads: CASSYSRTANGYTF. The CDR3 nucleotides read TGTGCCAGCAGTTACTCTAGGACAGCGAATGGCTACACCTTC.

By frequency in the sample, this clone is large. This chain links TRBV27 with TRBJ2-5; a weak D match, TRBD2 (6 bases). Germline lookup yields CDR1 MNHEY and CDR2 SMNVEV (reference sequence). Deletions cut 6 bases from V and 1 base from J, with 18 bases between. This CDR3 spans 16 amino acids. CDR3 nucleotides: TGTGCCAGCAGCCCCGTGGCGGGGTCTGGCCAAGAGACCCAGTACTTC. Translation: CASSPVAGSGQETQYF.

The rearrangement links TRBV12-2 to TRBJ1-2; TRBD1 is the table's D call and was not checked against the DNA. TRBV12-2 is a pseudogene locus. The CDR3 consists of 14 residues. The CDR3 here is CASRSPDRGYGYTF. In nucleotides, the CDR3 is TGTGCAAGTCGCAGCCCGGACAGGGGCTATGGCTACACCTTC.

The chain recombines TRBV27 with TRBJ1-1; D is unclear. CDR1 and CDR2 from the germline V gene are MNHEY and SMNVEV (reference sequence). V lost 3 bases, J lost 1 base, and 6 bases lay in between. The CDR3 is made up of 13 amino acids. CDR3: CASSFGQNTEAFF. The CDR3 nucleotides read TGTGCCAGCAGTTTTGGGCAGAACACTGAAGCTTTCTTT.

Written as DNA, the CDR3 is TGTGCCAGCAGCCCGACAGGGGGCATCACTGAAGCTTTCTTT. Amino acids: CASSPTGGITEAFF. The V and J genes are TRBV7-3 and TRBJ1-1; 10 bases match TRBD1. The ends lost 5 bases at V and 4 bases at J; junction bases unmatched: 4. Germline V gene data show CDR1 as SGHTA and CDR2 as FQGTGA. The CDR3 extends over 14 amino acids.

This clone was recorded a few times. V usage is TRBV7-9 and J usage is TRBJ2-7; D unresolved. Per the germline V gene, CDR1 is SEHNR and CDR2 is FQNEAQ (reference sequence). Trimming shortened V by 3 bases and J by 6 bases, and 6 bases separated the two germline ends. The CDR3 has 11 residues. Here the CDR3 DNA reads TGTGCCAGCAGCTTCACGGTCGAGCAGTACTTC. Translating gives CASSFTVEQYF.

This chain joins TRBV19 and TRBJ2-1, with TRBD1 matching over 9 bases. The germline V gene has CDR1 LNHDA and CDR2 SQIVND (reference sequence). V gave up 7 bases and J gave up 0 bases; unmatched junction bases: 7. The CDR3 is 16 amino acids. CDR3 region: CASNTPGQGSYNEQFF. The CDR3 bases are TGTGCCAGTAACACGCCGGGACAGGGCTCCTACAATGAGCAGTTCTTC.

The chain joins TRBV29-1 to TRBJ2-1, with TRBD1 identical over 8 bases. Germline CDR1 SQVTM, CDR2 ANQGSEA. Unmatched junction bases numbered 16, after V lost 3 bases and J lost 12 bases. This CDR3 is 15 amino acids long. CDR3 in amino acids: CSVEASGQARRGQFF. As DNA, the CDR3 is TGCAGCGTTGAGGCATCGGGACAGGCTCGCCGTGGGCAGTTCTTC.

The chain is built from TRBV19 and TRBJ2-1; TRBD1 is a possible D gene (5 bases). The length of the CDR3 is 14 residues. V was shortened by 4 bases and J by 2 bases, with 9 bases between the two germline ends. CDR1 is LNHDA, CDR2 SQIVND, per germline (reference sequence). In DNA, the CDR3 is TGTGCCAGTAGTACCGACAGTGCCTACAATGAGCAGTTCTTC. This encodes CASSTDSAYNEQFF.

The chain uses TRBV9 and TRBJ2-3, with 7 bases lining up with TRBD2. V lost 0 bases, J lost 1 base, and 5 bases stayed unmatched. Germline V gives CDR1 SGDLS, CDR2 YYNGEE. There are 16 residues in the CDR3. The CDR3 DNA reads as TGTGCCAGCAGCGTAGAGGGCGGGGGTGGCACAGATACGCAGTATTTT. This encodes CASSVEGGGGTDTQYF.

The table lists this clone with a count of one. V gene TRBV7-9 combines with J gene TRBJ1-1, with D uncertain. V lost 5 bases, J lost 6 bases, and 10 bases lay in between. The V gene's germline CDR1 is SEHNR and CDR2 FQNEAQ (reference sequence). This CDR3 is built from 12 residues. CDR3 sequence reads: CASSELKSEAFF. The CDR3 coding sequence is TGTGCCAGCAGCGAACTTAAATCTGAAGCTTTCTTT.

The chain couples TRBV5-1 to TRBJ1-2, with 7 bases that match TRBD1. The CDR3 extends over 14 amino acids. Germline V gene sequence: CDR1 SGHRS, CDR2 YFSETQ. J was trimmed by 8 bases and V by 4 bases; bases with no gene match: 11. CDR3 in DNA: TGCGCCAGCAGCCGCGCGGACAGGTCCCTCGGCTACACCTTC. This translates into CASSRADRSLGYTF.

The rearrangement joins TRBV10-3 to TRBJ1-1; no reliable D call. This CDR3 spans 14 amino acids. Germline assignment: CDR1 ENHRY and CDR2 SYGVKD. Trimming took 3 bases from V and 0 from J, leaving 8 bases between them. The CDR3 nucleotides read TGTGCCATCAGTGATGCGCGAGTGAACACTGAAGCTTTCTTT. Translated, it gives CAISDARVNTEAFF.

This rearrangement joins TRBV7-8 to TRBJ2-1; 7 bases fit TRBD1. CDR3 length equals 16 residues. V lost 3 bases and J lost 0; bases outside the gene matches: 5. CDR1 and CDR2 (germline): SGHVS, FQNEAQ. CDR3 protein: CASSLLGQSSYNEQFF. CDR3 nucleotide sequence: TGTGCCAGCAGCTTGCTGGGACAGAGCTCCTACAATGAGCAGTTCTTC.

This sequence joins TRBV4-1 and TRBJ2-1; 9 bases are shared with TRBD2. V trimming: 0 bases; J trimming: 9 bases; junction bases outside the gene matches: 9. The CDR3 runs to 16 residues. Germline assignment: CDR1 MGHRA and CDR2 YSYEKL. In nucleotides, the CDR3 is TGCGCCAGCAGCCAAGAGGCGGGAGGGCCTATAATTGAGCAGTTCTTC. Translating it yields CASSQEAGGPIIEQFF.

The chain combines TRBV5-4 with TRBJ2-6, with unresolved D. The germline V gene has CDR1 SGHNT and CDR2 YYREEE (reference sequence). The CDR3 has 15 residues. V lost 4 bases, J lost 2 bases, and 10 bases lay in between. Written as DNA, the CDR3 is TGTGCCAGCAGCGGAGCCCGGACTGGGGCCAACGTCCTGACTTTC. Protein product: CASSGARTGANVLTF.

The chain links TRBV4-1 to TRBJ2-3, with D perhaps matching TRBD1 (5 bases). Germline values: CDR1 MGHRA, CDR2 YSYEKL. V shed 0 bases and J shed 6 bases, with 10 bases lying between them. The CDR3 length is 14 residues. This chain's CDR3 is CASSQESRGDTQYF. The CDR3 nucleotides are TGCGCCAGCAGCCAAGAATCAAGGGGCGATACGCAGTATTTT.

This chain uses TRBV18 with TRBJ2-5, with D uncertain. The length of the CDR3 is 14 residues. In germline, CDR1 is KGHSH, CDR2 LQKENI. V lost 2 bases to trimming and J lost 4 bases, with 11 bases between them. CDR3 sequence (DNA): TGTGCCAGCTCACCATCGGCTAGAGGAGAGACCCAGTACTTC. It encodes CASSPSARGETQYF.

The rearrangement links TRBV6-5 to TRBJ2-1, with 7 bases fitting TRBD1. Germline-derived CDR1 and CDR2 are MNHEY and SVGAGI. V was pared by 2 bases and J by 8 bases, with 6 bases of the junction left unmatched. The CDR3 runs to 14 residues. The CDR3 loop reads CASSYNPQGHEQFF. The CDR3 region has the DNA TGTGCCAGCAGTTACAACCCACAGGGGCATGAGCAGTTCTTC.

V usage is TRBV18 and J usage is TRBJ1-2, with 7 bases that match TRBD1. CDR3 length: 15 residues. Losses at the gene ends were 3 bases for V and 2 bases for J; bases not matched to a gene: 6. Germline CDR1 and CDR2: KGHSH and LQKENI. Here the CDR3 DNA reads TGTGCCAGCTCACCTTCGAGGGGGCGAAACTATGGCTACACCTTC. Translated: CASSPSRGRNYGYTF.

V and J are TRBV7-9 and TRBJ2-1, with D possibly being TRBD1 (6 bases). This CDR3 is 15 amino acids long. Trimming took off 7 bases at V and 2 bases at J, with 15 bases between the two ends. Per the germline V gene, CDR1 is SEHNR and CDR2 is FQNEAQ (reference sequence). The CDR3 DNA reads as TGTGCCAGCAACCCGGTGGGGGCTACCTACAATGAGCAGTTCTTC. Encoded protein: CASNPVGATYNEQFF.

The CDR3 bases are TGTGCCAGCAGCTTAGCCACAGGGGTTTACTATGGCTACACCTTC. Amino acid sequence: CASSLATGVYYGYTF. The chain employs TRBV11-2 and TRBJ1-2; 7 positions match TRBD1. V trimming: 1 base; J trimming: 3 bases; junction bases outside the gene matches: 5. The CDR3 is 15 residues long. Germline V gene sequence: CDR1 SGHAT, CDR2 FQNNGV. Variable domain in full (rest from reference TRBV11-2 and TRBJ1-2): EAGVAQSPRYKIIEKRQSVAFWCNPISGHATLYWYQQILGQGPKLLIQFQNNGVVDDSQLPKDRFSAERLKGVDSTLKIQPAKLEDSAVYLCASSLATGVYYGYTFGSGTRLTVV.

V is TRBV29-1 and J is TRBJ2-3; 11 bases fit TRBD2. CDR3 length equals 14 residues. The V gene end was trimmed by 7 bases and the J gene end by 4 bases; junction bases not matched to a gene: 7. Germline V gene lookup returns CDR1 SQVTM and CDR2 ANQGSEA. This chain's CDR3 is CSEIAGGNADTQYF. The CDR3 bases are TGCAGCGAAATAGCGGGAGGGAACGCAGATACGCAGTATTTT.

This chain uses TRBV29-1 with TRBJ2-7, with D tentatively TRBD2 (5 bases). The CDR3 has 14 amino acids. Trimming removed 6 bases from V and 3 bases from J, with 18 bases in between. The germline gives CDR1 SQVTM, CDR2 ANQGSEA. The CDR3 sequence is CSVSVPRGGYEQYF. The CDR3, as DNA: TGCAGCGTCTCAGTCCCCCGGGGTGGCTACGAGCAGTACTTC.

The V call is TRBV6-1, the J call TRBJ2-7, with D perhaps TRBD1 (5 bases). The V end lost 3 bases, the J end lost 6 bases, and 9 bases lay between the germline ends. The CDR3 contains 12 residues. The V gene's germline CDR1 is MNHNS and CDR2 SASEGT. CDR3: CASSDRAGEQYF. The CDR3 DNA reads TGTGCCAGCAGTGACAGGGCTGGCGAGCAGTACTTC.

This clone was counted between two and nine times. V gene TRBV7-2 combines with J gene TRBJ2-7; weak D call: TRBD2 (5 bases). V was pared by 8 bases and J by 5 bases, with 19 bases between. Looked up from germline, CDR1 is SGHTA and CDR2 is FQGNSA. The CDR3 spans 14 residues. The CDR3 region has the DNA TGTGCCAGCGGAGGAGATCAGACGGGGAACGAGCAGTACTTC. Its protein is CASGGDQTGNEQYF.